This T cell receptor beta chain was profiled in a study of blood T cells in healthy people across ages. For this clonotype: Its specificity is not known.

At least 5.5 micrograms of total RNA were extracted per sample. Study conclusions and caveats: Unknown donor CMV status possibly confounded expanded clonotype changes. Researchers deemed the diversity estimates from one million T cells underestimates. In long-lived donors, naive CD4+ cell counts and diversity exceeded those of aged donors.

The second PCR ran about 6 to 12 cycles with a sample-barcoded 5' primer and J-beta primers. TCRdb analysed the 5' RACE reads with MiXCR anew, one entry per CDR3 protein. The sample has hundreds of thousands of distinct CDR3 sequences; around 42% are singletons. The TCR comes from a man in his fifties or sixties in good health. The sequencing input was blood.

The CDR3 sequence is CASSPRPGQGNSPLHF. The CDR3 coding sequence is TGTGCCAGCAGCCCCCGCCCGGGACAGGGGAATTCACCCCTCCACTTT. The chain is built from TRBV28 and TRBJ1-6, with 10 bases identical to TRBD1. CDR3 length: 16 amino acids. Germline-derived CDR1 and CDR2 are MDHEN and SYDVKM. V lost 6 bases, J lost 7 bases, and 9 bases stayed unmatched.